This record concerns one T cell receptor beta chain sequence. This entry comes from a study of CD8 T cells in Susac syndrome. Random hexamers primed reverse transcription of about 0.5 to 1 ug RNA. MiXCR was run by TCRdb on the immunoSEQ multiplex PCR reads, yielding one entry per CDR3 protein. The sample carries hundreds of thousands of distinct CDR3 sequences, approximately 85% recorded once. With 7 bases removed from V and 4 bases from J, the gap between germline ends came to 14 bases. CDR1 is WSHSY and CDR2 is SAAADI in the germline V gene. This CDR3 has 14 amino acids. Sequencing was performed on CD8+ T cells from PBMCs. The chain combines TRBV10-2 with TRBJ1-5; D might be TRBD1 (6 bases). The clonotype originates from a human donor with multiple sclerosis. This CDR3 is CASKGGLGNQPQHF. The CDR3, as DNA: TGCGCCAGCAAGGGGGGGCTTGGAAATCAGCCCCAGCATTTT.